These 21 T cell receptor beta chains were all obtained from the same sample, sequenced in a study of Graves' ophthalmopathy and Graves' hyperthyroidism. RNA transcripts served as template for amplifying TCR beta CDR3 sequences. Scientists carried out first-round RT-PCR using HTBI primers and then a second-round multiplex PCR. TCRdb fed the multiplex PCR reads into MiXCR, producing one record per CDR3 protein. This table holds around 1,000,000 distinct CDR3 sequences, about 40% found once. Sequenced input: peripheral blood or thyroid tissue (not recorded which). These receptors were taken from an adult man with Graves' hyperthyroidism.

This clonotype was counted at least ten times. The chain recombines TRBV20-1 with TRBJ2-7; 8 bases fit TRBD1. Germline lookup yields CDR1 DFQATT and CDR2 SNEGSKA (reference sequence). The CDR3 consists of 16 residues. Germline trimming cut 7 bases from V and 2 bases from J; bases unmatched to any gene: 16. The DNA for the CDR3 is TGCAGTGTTAGGAGTGACAGGGGCTGGAGAGCCTACGAGCAGTACTTC. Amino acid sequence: CSVRSDRGWRAYEQYF.

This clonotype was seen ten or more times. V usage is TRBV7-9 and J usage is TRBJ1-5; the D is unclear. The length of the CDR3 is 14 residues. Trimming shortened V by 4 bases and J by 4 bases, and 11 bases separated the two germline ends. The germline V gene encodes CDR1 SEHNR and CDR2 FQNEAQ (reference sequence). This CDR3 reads CASSSLDGNQPQHF. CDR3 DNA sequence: TGTGCCAGCAGCTCCCTCGACGGAAATCAGCCCCAGCATTTT.

CDR3 DNA sequence: TGTGCCAGCAGCTTAAACGGACAGGCTAACTATGGCTACGAGCAGTACTTC. This encodes CASSLNGQANYGYEQYF. The rearrangement joins TRBV7-9 to TRBJ2-7; 7 bases match TRBD1. The CDR3 has 17 amino acids. V shed 2 bases and J 3 bases; nucleotides not matched to a gene: 13. CDR1 and CDR2 (germline): SEHNR, FQNEAQ (reference sequence).

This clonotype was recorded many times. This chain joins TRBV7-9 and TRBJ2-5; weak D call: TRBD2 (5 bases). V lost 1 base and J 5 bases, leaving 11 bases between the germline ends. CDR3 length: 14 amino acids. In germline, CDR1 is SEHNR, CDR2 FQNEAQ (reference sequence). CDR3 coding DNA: TGTGCCAGCAGCTTAGGAGAGGGTCGGGAGACCCAGTACTTC. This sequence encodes CASSLGEGRETQYF.

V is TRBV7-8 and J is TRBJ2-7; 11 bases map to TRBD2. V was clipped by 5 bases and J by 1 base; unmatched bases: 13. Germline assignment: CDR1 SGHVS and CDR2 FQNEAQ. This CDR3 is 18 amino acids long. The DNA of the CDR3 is TGTGCCAGCAGCCAAGATAGGAGACTAGCGGGGCATTCCTACGAGCAGTACTTC. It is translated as CASSQDRRLAGHSYEQYF.

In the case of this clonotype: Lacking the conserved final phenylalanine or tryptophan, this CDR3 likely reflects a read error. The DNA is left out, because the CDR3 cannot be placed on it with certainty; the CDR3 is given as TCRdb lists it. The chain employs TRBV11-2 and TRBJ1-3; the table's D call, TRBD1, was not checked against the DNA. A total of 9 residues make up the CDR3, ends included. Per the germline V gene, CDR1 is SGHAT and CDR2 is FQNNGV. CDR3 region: CASGKGGGV.

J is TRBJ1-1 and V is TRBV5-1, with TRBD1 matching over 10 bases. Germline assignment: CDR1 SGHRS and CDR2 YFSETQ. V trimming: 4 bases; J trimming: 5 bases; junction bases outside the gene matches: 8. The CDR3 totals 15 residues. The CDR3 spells CASSPGQGRSTEAFF. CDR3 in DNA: TGCGCCAGCAGCCCGGGACAGGGGAGGAGTACTGAAGCTTTCTTT.

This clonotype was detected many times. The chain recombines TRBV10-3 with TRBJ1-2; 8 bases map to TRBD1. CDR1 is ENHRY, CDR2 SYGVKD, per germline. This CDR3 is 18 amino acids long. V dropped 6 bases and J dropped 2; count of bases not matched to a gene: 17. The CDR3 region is CAIRGEAGGAAINYGYTF. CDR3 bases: TGTGCCATCAGGGGCGAGGCAGGGGGCGCGGCTATCAACTATGGCTACACCTTC.

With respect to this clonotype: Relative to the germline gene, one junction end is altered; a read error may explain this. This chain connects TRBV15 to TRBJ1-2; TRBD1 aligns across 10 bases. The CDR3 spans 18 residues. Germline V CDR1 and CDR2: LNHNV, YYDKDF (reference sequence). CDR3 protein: CAASSQTPGQGNFYGYTF. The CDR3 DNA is TGTGCCGCCAGCAGCCAAACGCCGGGACAGGGGAATTTTTATGGCTACACCTTC.

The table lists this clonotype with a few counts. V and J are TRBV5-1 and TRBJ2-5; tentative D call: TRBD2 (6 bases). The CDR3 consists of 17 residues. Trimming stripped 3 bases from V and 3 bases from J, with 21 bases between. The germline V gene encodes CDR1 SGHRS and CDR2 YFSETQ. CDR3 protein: CASSSQQGLPNEETQYF. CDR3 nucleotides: TGCGCCAGCAGCTCACAACAAGGACTACCTAACGAAGAGACCCAGTACTTC.

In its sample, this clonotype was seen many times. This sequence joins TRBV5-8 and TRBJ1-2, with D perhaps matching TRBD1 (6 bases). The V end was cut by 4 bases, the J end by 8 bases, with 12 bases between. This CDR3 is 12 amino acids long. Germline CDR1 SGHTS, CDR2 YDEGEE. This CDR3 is CASSVTGLGYTF. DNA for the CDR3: TGTGCCAGCAGCGTAACAGGGTTAGGCTACACCTTC.

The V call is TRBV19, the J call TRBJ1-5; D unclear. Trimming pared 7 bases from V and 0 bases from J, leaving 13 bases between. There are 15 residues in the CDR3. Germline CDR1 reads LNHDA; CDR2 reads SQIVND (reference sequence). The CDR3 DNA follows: TGTGCCAGTACTACGCGGGCCAGTAGCAATCAGCCCCAGCATTTT. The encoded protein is CASTTRASSNQPQHF.

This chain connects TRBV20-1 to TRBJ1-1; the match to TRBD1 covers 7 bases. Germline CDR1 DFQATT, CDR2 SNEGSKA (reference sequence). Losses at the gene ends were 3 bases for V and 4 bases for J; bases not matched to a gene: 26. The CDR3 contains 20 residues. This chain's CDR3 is CSASRDASRPFDRDGTEAFF. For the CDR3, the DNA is TGCAGTGCTAGCCGGGACGCCAGCAGACCCTTCGACAGGGATGGCACTGAAGCTTTCTTT.

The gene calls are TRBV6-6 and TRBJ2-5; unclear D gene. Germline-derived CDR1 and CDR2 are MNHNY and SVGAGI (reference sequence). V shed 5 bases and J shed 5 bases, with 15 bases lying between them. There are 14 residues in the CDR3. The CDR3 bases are TGTGCCAGCAGTCCCACGGCAGTTAAGGAGACCCAGTACTTC. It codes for CASSPTAVKETQYF.

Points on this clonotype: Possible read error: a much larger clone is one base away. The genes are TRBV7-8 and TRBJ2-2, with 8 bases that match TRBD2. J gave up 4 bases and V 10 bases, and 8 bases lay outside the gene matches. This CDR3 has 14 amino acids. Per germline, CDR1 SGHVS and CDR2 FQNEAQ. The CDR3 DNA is TGTGCCACCCAAATAGCGGGAAGCACCGGGGAGCTGTTTTTT. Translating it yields CATQIAGSTGELFF.

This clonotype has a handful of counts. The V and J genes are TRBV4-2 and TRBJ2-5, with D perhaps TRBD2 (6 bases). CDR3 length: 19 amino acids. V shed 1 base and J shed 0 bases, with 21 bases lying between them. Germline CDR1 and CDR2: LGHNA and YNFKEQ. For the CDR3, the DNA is TGTGCCAGCAGCCAAGGATGGGGTGCGGGGAATAAGTACCAAGAGACCCAGTACTTC. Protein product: CASSQGWGAGNKYQETQYF.

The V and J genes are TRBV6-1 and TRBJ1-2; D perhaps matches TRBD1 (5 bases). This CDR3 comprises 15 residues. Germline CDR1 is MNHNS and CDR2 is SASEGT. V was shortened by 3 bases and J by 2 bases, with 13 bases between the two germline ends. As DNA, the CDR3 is TGTGCCAGCAGTGACCAGGGTAATTTAAACTATGGCTACACCTTC. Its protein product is CASSDQGNLNYGYTF.

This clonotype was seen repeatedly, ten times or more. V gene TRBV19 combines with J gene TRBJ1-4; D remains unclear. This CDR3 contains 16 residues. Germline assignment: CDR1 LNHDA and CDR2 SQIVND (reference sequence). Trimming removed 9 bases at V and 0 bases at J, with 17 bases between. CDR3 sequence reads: CASAGRPPTTNEKLFF. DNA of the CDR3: TGTGCCAGCGCCGGCCGCCCTCCAACAACTAATGAAAAACTGTTTTTT.

CDR3 region: CSAREQINQPQHF. CDR3 nucleotides: TGCAGTGCTAGAGAGCAGATCAATCAGCCCCAGCATTTT. The V gene is TRBV20-1, the J gene TRBJ1-5; D not certain. The CDR3 is made up of 13 amino acids. Germline lookup yields CDR1 DFQATT and CDR2 SNEGSKA (reference sequence). V was trimmed by 0 bases and J by 3 bases, leaving 6 bases between them.

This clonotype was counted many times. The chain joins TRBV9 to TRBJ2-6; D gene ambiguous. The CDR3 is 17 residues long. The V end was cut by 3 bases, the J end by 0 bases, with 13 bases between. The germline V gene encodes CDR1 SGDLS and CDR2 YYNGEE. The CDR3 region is CASSAHSASSGANVLTF. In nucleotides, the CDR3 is TGTGCCAGCAGCGCCCATTCAGCATCCTCTGGGGCCAACGTCCTGACTTTC. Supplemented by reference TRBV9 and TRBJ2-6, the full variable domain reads DSGVTQTPKHLITATGQRVTLRCSPRSGDLSVYWYQQSLDQGLQFLIQYYNGEERAKGNILERFSAQQFPDLHSELNLSSLELGDSALYFCASSAHSASSGANVLTFGAGSRLTVL.

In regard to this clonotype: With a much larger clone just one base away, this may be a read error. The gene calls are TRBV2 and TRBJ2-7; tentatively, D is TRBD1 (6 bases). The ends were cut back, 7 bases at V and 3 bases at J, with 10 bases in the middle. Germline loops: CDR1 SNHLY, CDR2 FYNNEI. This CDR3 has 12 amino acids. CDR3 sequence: CASKTGLYEQYF. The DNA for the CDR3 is TGTGCCAGCAAAACAGGGCTCTACGAGCAGTACTTC.